The rows below give T cell receptor beta chains drawn from one sample of a study of cytomegalovirus exposure and HLA in healthy donors. This table comes from immunoSEQ multiplex PCR, and its TCRdb copy is limited to in-frame clones, with some not included. The table shows nearly 110,000 clones, with around 69% occurring only once. Sequenced sample: PBMCs. The source is a man aged 18-30 years in good health and CMV-seronegative. The CDR3 runs from the conserved cysteine through the conserved F or W.

v_call	cdr3_aa
TRBV7-9	CASSLGGALTSTDTQYF
TRBV7-9	CASSPRVGHGYTF
TRBV28	CASSFSRTSGNTIYF
TRBV5-6	CASSASGWGANVLTF
TRBV10-3	CAIRDGQGAKETQYF
TRBV6-4	CASSETSGGAETQYF
TRBV5-1	CASSLGGVSGNTIYF
TRBV4-2	CASSQEGTPGGNQPQHF
TRBV5-1	CASSLPGTSYNEQFF
TRBV4-3	CASSQVGTDYNEQFF
TRBV28	CASTPEAGNYEQYF
TRBV5-6	CASSSQDFSSGANVLTF
TRBV7-9	CSSSLLRDSLDTQYF
TRBV5-4	CASSRRQGDGYTF
TRBV2	CASSRSVGGETQYF
TRBV9	CASSGGQRMNTEAFF
TRBV4-2	CASSQTGQRGYTF
TRBV5-8	CASSWQQGAGYTF
TRBV4-2	CASSQDRGSGAETQYF
TRBV5-5	CASSSAGWTGVNQPQHF
TRBV19	CASSQHLGGGGSYNEQFF
TRBV6-6	CASRSRDRVLGNIQYF
TRBV2	CAGGQTLGADTQYF
TRBV27	CASRTGKLFYGYTF
TRBV28	CASRGSEAFF
TRBV4-1	CASRNLGQTNYGYTF
TRBV7-2	CASRHLAGASGANVLTF
TRBV5-5	CASSLGTGGSYGYTF
TRBV5-1	CASSLISGGQETQYF
TRBV19	CASRRAGGYEQYF
TRBV4-2	CASSQGAVLSNSPLHF
TRBV28	CASSLGQKNTEAFF
TRBV28	CASTRQGVGNQPQHF
TRBV19	CATLGGGYTF
TRBV18	CASSPLGTGGYEQYF
TRBV4-3	CASSLGQGAIITGELFF
TRBV11-2	CASSLGAQVFHEQYF
TRBV16	CASTADNPTQPQHF
TRBV19	CATGQNQPQHF
TRBV7-6	CASSLGLAGGVSTDTQYF
TRBV29-1	CSVDGWGSSGNTIYF
TRBV29-1	CSVGPGGNYGYPF
TRBV7-9	CASSSTENYGYTF
TRBV7-8	CASSPGQTTLYGYTF
TRBV9	CASSVDRRVKYNEQFF
TRBV6-5	CASSYSGGRSGNTIYF
TRBV2	CASSVRQGGTEAFF
TRBV5-4	CASSQGGPKPLHF
TRBV7-9	CASTNRLNTAGAPEQYF
TRBV28	CASSLWRGQGPQPQHF
TRBV19	CASSIRTGWEQPQHF
TRBV6-4	CASSEDAGGQETQYF
TRBV29-1	CSVRESPYNSPLHF
TRBV7-6	CASPPQEIKHYGYTF
TRBV5-4	CASSHDPNYGYPF